A single sample is the source of the 13 T cell receptor beta chains below, sequenced in a study of cytomegalovirus exposure and HLA in healthy donors. Both 60 Vbeta primers and 13 Jbeta primers went into the PCR. Method: immunoSEQ multiplex PCR; TCRdb's copy keeps in-frame clones and lacks some. The repertoire holds 65,000 to 85,000 clones, around three quarters seen once, with 9.5% to 13% in the top ten. Material for sequencing was PBMCs. These receptors all stem from a male donor in good health and CMV-seropositive.

J is TRBJ1-6 and V is TRBV6-1; D is undetermined. CDR1 and CDR2 (germline): MNHNS, SASEGT. V was cut by 4 bases and J by 14 bases, with 15 bases left in between. CDR3 length: 13 residues. CDR3 residues: CASSARTTPSLHF. CDR3 DNA sequence: TGTGCCAGCAGTGCCAGAACCACACCATCCCTCCACTTT.

Only one count was recorded for this clone. V is TRBV19 and J is TRBJ2-3; 8 positions agree with TRBD2. Germline loops: CDR1 LNHDA, CDR2 SQIVND (reference sequence). The CDR3 is made up of 14 amino acids. The V segment lost 4 bases and the J segment 4 bases; nucleotides outside the gene matches: 4. The CDR3 protein is CASSTLAGSDTQYF. The DNA of the CDR3 is TGTGCCAGTAGTACCTTAGCGGGATCAGATACGCAGTATTTT.

The chain combines TRBV5-6 with TRBJ2-4, with 8 bases matching TRBD1. Unmatched junction bases numbered 9, after V lost 2 bases and J lost 8 bases. CDR3 size: 15 residues. Germline lookup yields CDR1 SGHDT and CDR2 YYEEEE. The CDR3 DNA sequence: TGTGCCAGCAGCTTTACGGACAGGGAAAGGGACATTCAGTACTTC. Encoded protein: CASSFTDRERDIQYF.

This chain connects TRBV29-1 to TRBJ1-1; 7 positions match TRBD1. The V and J ends lost 4 bases and 0 bases, in that order; junction bases with no gene match: 5. The germline V gene encodes CDR1 SQVTM and CDR2 ANQGSEA. There are 14 residues in the CDR3. The CDR3 region is CSVGGTAMNTEAFF. CDR3 in DNA: TGCAGCGTTGGAGGGACAGCTATGAACACTGAAGCTTTCTTT.

The chain couples TRBV28 to TRBJ1-4; D call uncertain. V shed 7 bases and J shed 3 bases, with 15 bases lying between them. From germline, CDR1 is MDHEN and CDR2 SYDVKM. The CDR3 extends over 15 amino acids. The CDR3 bases are TGTGCCAGCATGCCGTTGAACGCAGCTAATGAAAAACTGTTTTTT. This translates into CASMPLNAANEKLFF. The full variable domain, in which reference TRBV28 and TRBJ1-4 provide the parts outside the CDR3, is DVKVTQSSRYLVKRTGEKVFLECVQDMDHENMFWYRQDPGLGLRLIYFSYDVKMKEKGDIPEGYSVSREKKERFSLILESASTNQTSMYLCASMPLNAANEKLFFGSGTQLSVL.

This chain links TRBV30 with TRBJ2-1, with 11 bases matching TRBD2. Trimming took 5 bases from V and 9 from J; bases not matched to a gene: 6. This CDR3 has 13 amino acids. Germline V lookup: CDR1 GTSNPN, CDR2 SVGIG (reference sequence). CDR3 sequence (DNA): TGTGCCTGGGTGGGACTAGCGGCGGGTGAGCAGTTCTTC. This gives the protein CAWVGLAAGEQFF. The full variable domain, rest sourced from reference TRBV30 and TRBJ2-1, is SQTIHQWPATLVQPVGSPLSLECTVEGTSNPNLYWYRQAAGRGLQLLFYSVGIGQISSEVPQNLSASRPQDRQFILSSKKLLLSDSGFYLCAWVGLAAGEQFFGPGTRLTVL.

The chain recombines TRBV7-3 with TRBJ2-2; 9 bases match TRBD2. Germline CDR1 SGHTA, CDR2 FQGTGA. The CDR3 runs 16 residues. With 2 bases clipped from V and 6 bases from J, the junction kept 7 bases outside the gene matches. The DNA for the CDR3 is TGTGCCAGCAGCTTACAGGCTAGCGGGACGGCCGGGGAGCTGTTTTTT. Protein sequence: CASSLQASGTAGELFF.

This rearrangement joins TRBV19 to TRBJ1-6; 9 bases match TRBD1. This CDR3 is 15 amino acids long. Looked up from germline, CDR1 is LNHDA and CDR2 is SQIVND (reference sequence). V lost 5 bases and J lost 10; bases outside the gene matches: 9. The CDR3 DNA reads as TGTGCCAGTAGTCCGGCGGACAGGGGAAACTCACCCCTCCACTTT. Translated: CASSPADRGNSPLHF.

The chain joins TRBV18 to TRBJ2-7; possibly TRBD1 for D (5 bases). Germline lookup yields CDR1 KGHSH and CDR2 LQKENI. The CDR3 loop spans 16 amino acids. Deletions cut 6 bases from V and 3 bases from J, with 21 bases between. The CDR3 sequence: CASSPTGGSYGYEQYF. The DNA for the CDR3 is TGTGCCAGCTCCCCAACAGGTGGTTCATATGGCTACGAGCAGTACTTC. Using reference TRBV18 and TRBJ2-7 for the parts outside the CDR3, the full variable domain is NAGVMQNPRHLVRRRGQEARLRCSPMKGHSHVYWYRQLPEEGLKFMVYLQKENIIDESGMPKERFSAEFPKEGPSILRIQQVVRGDSAAYFCASSPTGGSYGYEQYFGPGTRLTVT.

This sequence joins TRBV9 and TRBJ2-5; D remains ambiguous. The germline CDR1 and CDR2 sequences are SGDLS and YYNGEE. The CDR3 sequence is 14 residues long. Trimming cost V 0 bases and J 2 bases, with 8 bases left between them. The CDR3 sequence: CASSVGIVQETQYF. As DNA, the CDR3 is TGTGCCAGCAGCGTAGGAATAGTTCAAGAGACCCAGTACTTC.

The rearrangement uses TRBV28 and TRBJ1-2; weak D call: TRBD1 (5 bases). Looked up from germline, CDR1 is MDHEN and CDR2 is SYDVKM. The CDR3 loop spans 16 amino acids. Trimming removed 3 bases from V and 6 bases from J, with 20 bases in between. Here the CDR3 reads CASSLGAGGGQNGYTF. Here the CDR3 DNA reads TGTGCCAGCAGTTTGGGAGCCGGGGGAGGTCAAAATGGCTACACCTTC.

V usage is TRBV6-5 and J usage is TRBJ1-2; 10 bases map to TRBD1. This CDR3 spans 14 amino acids. V shed 6 bases, J shed 3 bases, and the junction held 4 bases outside the gene matches. Per the germline V gene, CDR1 is MNHEY and CDR2 is SVGAGI. Here the CDR3 DNA reads TGTGCCAGCAGGAGACAGGGGGCTGACTATGGCTACACCTTC. This sequence encodes CASRRQGADYGYTF.

A single count supports this clone. The V gene is TRBV6-5, the J gene TRBJ2-5; 7 positions agree with TRBD1. CDR1 MNHEY and CDR2 SVGAGI come from the germline V gene. The V and J ends lost 4 bases and 1 base, in that order; junction bases with no gene match: 6. This CDR3 spans 15 amino acids. CDR3 residues: CASSFLGQAQETQYF. CDR3 coding DNA: TGTGCCAGCAGTTTCCTCGGACAGGCCCAAGAGACCCAGTACTTC.